A selection of T cell receptor beta chains follows, all from one sample in a study of blood T cell repertoires in COVID-19. Sequencing was performed with immunoSEQ multiplex PCR; in TCRdb, only in-frame clones are kept and a portion is missing. There are some 50,000 clones in the sample; 80% to 90% occur only once, and 2.1% lies in the top ten. What was sequenced was peripheral blood. These receptors all come from an elderly woman with COVID-19, enrolled during active disease. The CDR3 runs from the conserved cysteine through the conserved F or W. The order of the fields is V gene, J gene, clone size, D gene, CDR3 DNA, CDR3 protein. A D gene is named only where the DNA matches it firmly. Clone size, where shown, is once, few, many, or a class for clones that have expanded.

V gene: TRBV7-2; J gene: TRBJ1-1; clone size: .; D gene: .; CDR3 DNA: TGTGCCAGCAGCTTAGTTTTCGGGAACACTGAAGCTTTCTTT; CDR3 protein: CASSLVFGNTEAFF
V gene: TRBV5-6; J gene: TRBJ2-3; clone size: .; D gene: .; CDR3 DNA: TGTGCCAGCAGCCGGACACGGAATACGCAGTATTTT; CDR3 protein: CASSRTRNTQYF
V gene: TRBV5-1; J gene: TRBJ2-7; clone size: few; D gene: .; CDR3 DNA: TGCGCCAGCAGCTTGGCTTCAGGGGCGATCTACGAGCAGTACTTC; CDR3 protein: CASSLASGAIYEQYF
V gene: TRBV19; J gene: TRBJ2-1; clone size: .; D gene: .; CDR3 DNA: TGTGCCAGTAGTCCCCTAGATACCGGCTACAATGAGCAGTTCTTC; CDR3 protein: CASSPLDTGYNEQFF
V gene: TRBV10-3; J gene: TRBJ1-1; clone size: .; D gene: TRBD1; CDR3 DNA: TGTGCCATCAGTGAGTCCCTCGGGACAGGGAACACTGAAGCTTTCTTT; CDR3 protein: CAISESLGTGNTEAFF
V gene: TRBV27; J gene: TRBJ1-5; clone size: .; D gene: .; CDR3 DNA: TGTGCCAGCAGGCGGGGTGTGAGGGCCGGCAATCAGCCCCAGCATTTT; CDR3 protein: CASRRGVRAGNQPQHF
V gene: TRBV5-6; J gene: TRBJ1-2; clone size: .; D gene: .; CDR3 DNA: TGTGCCAGCAGCGATAGGGGTTGGGTCAACTATGGCTACACCTTC; CDR3 protein: CASSDRGWVNYGYTF
V gene: TRBV5-1; J gene: TRBJ2-1; clone size: .; D gene: TRBD2; CDR3 DNA: TGCGCCAGCAGCTTGGGCATGACTAGCGGGGCCGACAATGAGCAGTTCTTC; CDR3 protein: CASSLGMTSGADNEQFF
V gene: TRBV5-5; J gene: TRBJ1-6; clone size: .; D gene: TRBD1; CDR3 DNA: TGTGCAGCAGCCCGCCGGGACAGGTGGAGCTATAATTCACCCCTCCACTTT; CDR3 protein: CAAARRDRWSYNSPLHF
V gene: TRBV30; J gene: TRBJ1-2; clone size: .; D gene: TRBD1; CDR3 DNA: TGTGCCTGGAGTGCGGGACAGGGGAATTATGGCTACACCTTC; CDR3 protein: CAWSAGQGNYGYTF
V gene: TRBV28; J gene: TRBJ1-1; clone size: .; D gene: .; CDR3 DNA: TGTGCCAGCAGTTTTCGGGTAAACACTGAAGCTTTCTTT; CDR3 protein: CASSFRVNTEAFF
V gene: TRBV19; J gene: TRBJ2-1; clone size: once; D gene: .; CDR3 DNA: TGTGCCAGTAGCCCTGGGGGGGGGCCATACAATGAGCAGTTCTTC; CDR3 protein: CASSPGGGPYNEQFF
V gene: TRBV29-1; J gene: TRBJ2-1; clone size: .; D gene: TRBD2; CDR3 DNA: TGCAGCGTTGAAGCGCTAGCGGGAGACAATGAGCAGTTCTTC; CDR3 protein: CSVEALAGDNEQFF
V gene: TRBV2; J gene: TRBJ2-3; clone size: .; D gene: TRBD2; CDR3 DNA: TGTGCCAGCAGTGAAAGGCTAGCGGGAGGCACAGATACGCAGTATTTT; CDR3 protein: CASSERLAGGTDTQYF
V gene: TRBV7-2; J gene: TRBJ1-4; clone size: .; D gene: .; CDR3 DNA: TGTGCCAGCAGCCGGGGGGAACAGGGTTCTAATGAAAAACTGTTTTTT; CDR3 protein: CASSRGEQGSNEKLFF
V gene: TRBV3-1/TRBV3-2; J gene: TRBJ1-2; clone size: .; D gene: .; CDR3 DNA: TGTGCCAGCAGCCAAACTCGCCTCTATGGCTACACCTTC; CDR3 protein: CASSQTRLYGYTF
V gene: TRBV2; J gene: TRBJ2-7; clone size: .; D gene: .; CDR3 DNA: TGTGCCAGCAGTGCGGAGCGGGCCGCCTACGAGCAGTACTTC; CDR3 protein: CASSAERAAYEQYF
V gene: TRBV18; J gene: TRBJ1-3; clone size: .; D gene: .; CDR3 DNA: TGTGCCAGCTCACCAATCACAGAGAGCTCTGGAAACACCATATATTTT; CDR3 protein: CASSPITESSGNTIYF
V gene: TRBV5-1; J gene: TRBJ1-3; clone size: few; D gene: .; CDR3 DNA: TGCGCCAGCAGCTTGGCCCCGGGGTATGGTGGAAACACCATATATTTT; CDR3 protein: CASSLAPGYGGNTIYF
V gene: TRBV18; J gene: TRBJ1-1; clone size: .; D gene: .; CDR3 DNA: TGTGCCAGCTCACAGGCGGGGGGCTTCAACACTGAAGCTTTCTTT; CDR3 protein: CASSQAGGFNTEAFF
V gene: TRBV29-1; J gene: TRBJ2-1; clone size: .; D gene: TRBD1; CDR3 DNA: TGCAGCGCTAGGAGGACAGGGATGGAGGACAATGAGCAGTTCTTC; CDR3 protein: CSARRTGMEDNEQFF
V gene: TRBV19; J gene: TRBJ2-1; clone size: .; D gene: TRBD1; CDR3 DNA: TGTGCCAGTAGTATTCCCCCCTGGGGACAGGTAGACAATGAGCAGTTCTTC; CDR3 protein: CASSIPPWGQVDNEQFF
V gene: TRBV9; J gene: TRBJ2-7; clone size: .; D gene: TRBD2; CDR3 DNA: TGTGCCAGCAGCGTAGCTATGACGGGGGGGCACAACGAGCAGTACTTC; CDR3 protein: CASSVAMTGGHNEQYF
V gene: TRBV2; J gene: TRBJ1-2; clone size: .; D gene: .; CDR3 DNA: TGTGCCAGCAGTGAATGGGAGAACTATGGCTACACCTTC; CDR3 protein: CASSEWENYGYTF
V gene: TRBV3-1/TRBV3-2; J gene: TRBJ1-2; clone size: .; D gene: .; CDR3 DNA: TGTGCCAGCAGCCCCACACGTAACTATGGCTACACCTTC; CDR3 protein: CASSPTRNYGYTF
V gene: TRBV11-2; J gene: TRBJ2-1; clone size: .; D gene: TRBD1; CDR3 DNA: TGTGCCAGCAGCTTAGGCCGGACAGGGATTTATGAGCAGTTCTTC; CDR3 protein: CASSLGRTGIYEQFF
V gene: TRBV19; J gene: TRBJ2-1; clone size: .; D gene: TRBD1; CDR3 DNA: TGTGCCAGTACAGGGACAGGGGGCCACTTACAGCAGTTCTTC; CDR3 protein: CASTGTGGHLQQFF
V gene: TRBV19; J gene: TRBJ1-4; clone size: .; D gene: .; CDR3 DNA: TGTGCCAGTAGTCCCCGACAAGCAACTAATGAAAAACTGTTTTTT; CDR3 protein: CASSPRQATNEKLFF
V gene: TRBV4-1; J gene: TRBJ1-2; clone size: .; D gene: TRBD1; CDR3 DNA: TGCGCCAGCAGCCAAGATGGAACAGGGGAATACTATGGCTACACCTTC; CDR3 protein: CASSQDGTGEYYGYTF
V gene: TRBV3-1/TRBV3-2; J gene: TRBJ1-2; clone size: .; D gene: TRBD1; CDR3 DNA: TGTGCCAGCAGCCAAGATCAGGGACAGGGTTACTATGGCTACACCTTC; CDR3 protein: CASSQDQGQGYYGYTF
V gene: TRBV19; J gene: TRBJ1-1; clone size: .; D gene: .; CDR3 DNA: TGTGCCAGTAGTGCGACAGGTACCCCTCCGGAGGCTTTCTTT; CDR3 protein: CASSATGTPPEAFF
V gene: TRBV29-1; J gene: TRBJ2-7; clone size: .; D gene: .; CDR3 DNA: TGCAGCGCAGTGACGGGATCCTACGAGCAGTACTTC; CDR3 protein: CSAVTGSYEQYF
V gene: TRBV7-2; J gene: TRBJ2-3; clone size: .; D gene: TRBD2; CDR3 DNA: TGTGCCAGCAGCTTAGGAGCGGGGCCCACAGATACGCAGTATTTT; CDR3 protein: CASSLGAGPTDTQYF
V gene: TRBV7-2; J gene: TRBJ1-6; clone size: .; D gene: .; CDR3 DNA: TGTGCCAGCAGCTTACTAGGACAGTCACCGAATTCACCCCTCCACTTT; CDR3 protein: CASSLLGQSPNSPLHF
V gene: TRBV19; J gene: TRBJ1-2; clone size: once; D gene: TRBD1; CDR3 DNA: TGTGCCAGTAGCCGGGACAGGAGGGATGGCTACACCTTC; CDR3 protein: CASSRDRRDGYTF
V gene: TRBV25-1; J gene: TRBJ1-5; clone size: .; D gene: TRBD1; CDR3 DNA: TGTGCCAGCAGGGGACAGGGAGTTAATCAGCCCCAGCATTTT; CDR3 protein: CASRGQGVNQPQHF
V gene: TRBV19; J gene: TRBJ1-1; clone size: .; D gene: TRBD1; CDR3 DNA: TGTGCCAGTACCTGGACAACCCTACTAAGGACAGGGAAGGGGGCTTTCTTT; CDR3 protein: CASTWTTLLRTGKGAFF
V gene: TRBV9; J gene: TRBJ2-3; clone size: .; D gene: .; CDR3 DNA: TGTGCCAGCAGCGCCCTACCACAGTCTAGCACAGATACGCAGTATTTT; CDR3 protein: CASSALPQSSTDTQYF
V gene: TRBV19; J gene: TRBJ2-7; clone size: .; D gene: .; CDR3 DNA: TGTGCCAGTAGTATCCGGACACCGAAAACGAGCTCCTACGAGCAGTACTTC; CDR3 protein: CASSIRTPKTSSYEQYF
V gene: TRBV6-4; J gene: TRBJ2-3; clone size: .; D gene: .; CDR3 DNA: TGTGCCAGCAGTGAGTCCGGAGATACGCAGTATTTT; CDR3 protein: CASSESGDTQYF
V gene: TRBV6-5; J gene: TRBJ1-6; clone size: once; D gene: TRBD1; CDR3 DNA: TGTGCCAGCACCGGGACAGATAATTCACCCCTCCACTTT; CDR3 protein: CASTGTDNSPLHF
V gene: TRBV6-5; J gene: TRBJ2-2; clone size: .; D gene: .; CDR3 DNA: TGTGCCAGCAGTTACTCGAATAGGGGCACCGGGGAGCTGTTTTTT; CDR3 protein: CASSYSNRGTGELFF
V gene: TRBV18; J gene: TRBJ2-3; clone size: once; D gene: TRBD1; CDR3 DNA: TGTGCCAGCTCACCCCGGACAGGGAACACAGATACGCAGTATTTT; CDR3 protein: CASSPRTGNTDTQYF
V gene: TRBV27; J gene: TRBJ1-1; clone size: .; D gene: .; CDR3 DNA: TGTGCCAGCAGTTTATTGGGGGTGGCGGGAACTGAAGCTTTCTTT; CDR3 protein: CASSLLGVAGTEAFF
V gene: TRBV9; J gene: TRBJ1-4; clone size: .; D gene: .; CDR3 DNA: TGTGCCAGCAGCTCCTCCATTGGCCGACGAGGGAGGATTGAAAAACTGTTTTTT; CDR3 protein: CASSSSIGRRGRIEKLFF
V gene: TRBV19; J gene: TRBJ1-1; clone size: .; D gene: .; CDR3 DNA: TGTGCCAGTAAAATCCTAGGCGCGAACACTGAAGCTTTCTTT; CDR3 protein: CASKILGANTEAFF
V gene: TRBV5-5; J gene: TRBJ1-1; clone size: .; D gene: TRBD1; CDR3 DNA: TGTGCCAGCAGCTTGGTGGGGACAGGGGCAGCGGGGACTGAAGCTTTCTTT; CDR3 protein: CASSLVGTGAAGTEAFF
V gene: TRBV7-3; J gene: TRBJ1-6; clone size: once; D gene: .; CDR3 DNA: TGTGCCAGCAGCATCACAAGCTCCTATAATTCACCCCTCCACTTT; CDR3 protein: CASSITSSYNSPLHF
V gene: TRBV25-1; J gene: TRBJ1-6; clone size: .; D gene: TRBD1; CDR3 DNA: TGTGCCAGCAGTGGGGACAGGAGCTCCTATAATTCACCCCTCCACTTT; CDR3 protein: CASSGDRSSYNSPLHF
V gene: TRBV6-1; J gene: TRBJ1-5; clone size: .; D gene: TRBD1; CDR3 DNA: TGTGCCAGCAGCGAAGGGACAGGGACAAATCAGCCCCAGCATTTT; CDR3 protein: CASSEGTGTNQPQHF
V gene: TRBV3-1/TRBV3-2; J gene: TRBJ2-1; clone size: .; D gene: TRBD2; CDR3 DNA: TGTGCCAGCAGCCAGGCGCGCCGGAACCGGGCGGGAGCAAATGAGCAGTTCTTC; CDR3 protein: CASSQARRNRAGANEQFF
V gene: TRBV14; J gene: TRBJ2-3; clone size: .; D gene: .; CDR3 DNA: TGTGCCAGCAGCTGGGTCGGGGAGCAGTATTTT; CDR3 protein: CASSWVGEQYF
V gene: TRBV3-1/TRBV3-2; J gene: TRBJ2-4; clone size: .; D gene: .; CDR3 DNA: TGTGCCAGCAGCCAAGATTTACTTATCCGGGACATTCAGTACTTC; CDR3 protein: CASSQDLLIRDIQYF
V gene: TRBV19; J gene: TRBJ1-5; clone size: .; D gene: .; CDR3 DNA: TGTGCCAGTAGTATTCTGGAGGGGAGTCTTCGCAATCAGCCCCAGCATTTT; CDR3 protein: CASSILEGSLRNQPQHF
V gene: TRBV10-3; J gene: TRBJ1-1; clone size: .; D gene: .; CDR3 DNA: TGTGCCATCCAGTTTGGGGGGGGCACTGAAGCTTTCTTT; CDR3 protein: CAIQFGGGTEAFF